The clone carrying this TCR beta chain has just a few counts. Profiling relied on immunoSEQ multiplex PCR, and the TCRdb table lists in-frame clones only, not all of them. The sample shows about 240,000 clones, roughly 86% of them seen only once. The CDR3 is made up of 12 amino acids. Trimming stripped 5 bases from V and 7 bases from J, with 8 bases between. Germline values: CDR1 LGHDT, CDR2 YNNKEL (reference sequence). The data belong to a study of blood T cell repertoires in COVID-19. The sample comprised peripheral blood. The V and J genes are TRBV3-1 (or the pseudogene TRBV3-2) and TRBJ2-2, with unresolved D. The TCR comes from a woman aged 25 to 39 who had recovered from COVID-19. Here the CDR3 DNA reads TGTGCCAGCAGCTACTCTGGCGGGGAGCTGTTTTTT. Translated: CASSYSGGELFF.